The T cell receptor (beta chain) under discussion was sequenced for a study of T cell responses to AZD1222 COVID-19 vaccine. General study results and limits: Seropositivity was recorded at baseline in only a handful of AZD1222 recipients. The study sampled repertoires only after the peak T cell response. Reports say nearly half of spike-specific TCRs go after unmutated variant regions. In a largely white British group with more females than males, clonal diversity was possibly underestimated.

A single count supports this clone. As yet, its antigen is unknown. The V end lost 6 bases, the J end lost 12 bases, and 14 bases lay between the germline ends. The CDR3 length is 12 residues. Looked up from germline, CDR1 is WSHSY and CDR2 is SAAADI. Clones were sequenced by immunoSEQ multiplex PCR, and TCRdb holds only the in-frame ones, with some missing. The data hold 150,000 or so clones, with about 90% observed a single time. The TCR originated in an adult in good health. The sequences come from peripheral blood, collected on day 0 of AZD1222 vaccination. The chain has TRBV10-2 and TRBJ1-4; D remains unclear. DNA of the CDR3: TGCGCCAGCAGCGGGCCCAGCGAGGAACTGTTTTTT. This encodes CASSGPSEELFF.